This T cell receptor beta chain was sequenced for a study of shared clonotypes between healthy human individuals. General study points: Compared with clonotypes that all four donors shared, non-shared clonotypes had lower generation probabilities. Among the subsets, naive ones generally showed larger estimated richness than memory ones.

The donors were adults (healthy and HIV-negative) with no recent acute infections or vaccinations. A CD45RA+ naive subset and a CD45RA-negative memory subset were split from CD4+ cells. Turning to this clone: Its specificity is unknown.

TCRdb's copy holds only in-frame clones and misses some; the assay was immunoSEQ multiplex PCR. The repertoire has millions of clones, 95% of them found once; the top ten carry 0.1% to 0.15%. CDR1 is SNHLY and CDR2 is FYNNEI in the germline V gene. Trimming took 6 bases from V and 7 from J; bases not matched to a gene: 9. This CDR3 spans 13 amino acids. This sequence joins TRBV2 and TRBJ2-7; the match to TRBD1 covers 7 bases. The sequenced material came from naive CD4+ T cells sorted from blood. Subset described: CD45RA+ positively selected. The origin of this receptor is a young man in good health. CDR3 DNA: TGTGCCAGCAGGAGAGCGACAGGGCAAGAGCAGTACTTC. Translating it yields CASRRATGQEQYF.